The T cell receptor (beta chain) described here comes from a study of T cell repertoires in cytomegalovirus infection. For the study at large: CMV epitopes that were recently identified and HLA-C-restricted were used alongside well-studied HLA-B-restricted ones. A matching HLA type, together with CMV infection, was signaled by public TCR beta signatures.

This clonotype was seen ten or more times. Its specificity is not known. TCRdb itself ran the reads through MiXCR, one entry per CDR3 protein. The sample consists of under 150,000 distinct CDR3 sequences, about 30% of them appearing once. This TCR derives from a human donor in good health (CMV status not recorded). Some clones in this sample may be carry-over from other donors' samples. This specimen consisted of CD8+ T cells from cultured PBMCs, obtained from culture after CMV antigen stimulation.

CDR3 sequence: CASSEWPTRSNEQYF. In nucleotides, the CDR3 is TGTGCCAGCAGTGAATGGCCTACTCGTTCGAACGAGCAGTACTTC. V and J are TRBV6-1 and TRBJ2-7; D not certain. Trimming pared 2 bases from V and 5 bases from J, leaving 16 bases between. There are 15 residues in the CDR3. The V gene's germline CDR1 is MNHNS and CDR2 SASEGT.